This TCR beta chain was found in a study of blood T cell repertoires in COVID-19. Method: immunoSEQ multiplex PCR; TCRdb's copy keeps in-frame clones and lacks some. Of about 240,000 clones listed, approximately 82% are singletons. The germline CDR1 and CDR2 sequences are LNHDA and SQIVND (reference sequence). The CDR3 runs to 14 residues. The V and J ends lost 4 bases and 7 bases, in that order; junction bases with no gene match: 4. The TCR was taken from a woman aged 18-35 years with acute or convalescent COVID-19. Sequenced: peripheral blood. This chain joins TRBV19 and TRBJ1-4; 9 nucleotides agree with TRBD1. CDR3 sequence reads: CASSTGTGSEKLFF. DNA of the CDR3: TGTGCCAGTAGTACCGGGACAGGGAGTGAAAAACTGTTTTTT.